This is a list of T cell receptor beta chains from one sample in a study of OX40 agonist ivuxolimab in advanced cancers. Only in-frame clones appear in the TCRdb table, and some are missing; sequencing was by immunoSEQ multiplex PCR. This sample has about 18,000 clones, with over 70% found just once. The specimen was CD4+ or CD8+ T cells sorted from blood, collected in a trial of the OX40 agonist ivuxolimab. These receptors all come from an adult with an advanced solid tumor such as melanoma, head and neck, liver or kidney cancer. Each CDR3 is given with its conserved first and last residue. The D gene is left open where the match is weak. Clone size is shown for a subset of rows, as once, few, many or a class of expanded clone.

clone_size	j_call	d_call	cdr3_length	v_call	cdr3_nt	cdr3_aa
NA	TRBJ1-2	TRBD1	15	TRBV6-1	TGTGCCAGCAGACCCGGGACAGGGATTCACTATGGCTACACCTTC	CASRPGTGIHYGYTF
NA	TRBJ2-7	NA	14	TRBV28	TGTGCCAGCAGTTTATGGACGGGGACCTACGAGCAGTACTTC	CASSLWTGTYEQYF
NA	TRBJ2-7	NA	15	TRBV5-1	TGCGCCAGCAGCTTAGGGGGAAGATCATCAGACGAGCAGTACTTC	CASSLGGRSSDEQYF
NA	TRBJ2-3	NA	15	TRBV6-6	TGTGCCAGCAGGATAACAGGGATTAGCACAGATACGCAGTATTTT	CASRITGISTDTQYF
few	TRBJ2-5	TRBD1	17	TRBV28	TGTGCCAGCAGTTTAGGGAAACTCAGGGGGCTGCGAGAGACCCAGTACTTC	CASSLGKLRGLRETQYF
medium-sized	TRBJ2-7	NA	14	TRBV28	TGTGCCAGCAGTTTATTTGGAACAGCCTACGAGCAGTACTTC	CASSLFGTAYEQYF
NA	TRBJ2-7	NA	12	TRBV5-3	TGTGCCAGCAGTTCCGGGCCTTACGAGCAGTACTTC	CASSSGPYEQYF
NA	TRBJ1-5	NA	11	TRBV4-2	TGTGCCAGCAGCCGCAATCAGCCCCAGCATTTT	CASSRNQPQHF
NA	TRBJ1-1	NA	14	TRBV11-1	TGTGCCAGCAGCGAAACACTAAACGGCGCTGAAGCTTTCTTT	CASSETLNGAEAFF
NA	TRBJ2-1	NA	15	TRBV27	TGTGCCAGCAGTTTGGCCAGTGGCTCCTACAATGAGCAGTTCTTC	CASSLASGSYNEQFF
NA	TRBJ1-1	NA	13	TRBV10-2	TGCGCCAGCAGTGAGTCGGACGGGACTGAAGCTTTCTTT	CASSESDGTEAFF
NA	TRBJ2-3	NA	15	TRBV19	TGTGCCAGTAGTACCGGGACGAGTAGGACAGATACGCAGTATTTT	CASSTGTSRTDTQYF
medium-sized	TRBJ2-1	NA	13	TRBV30	TGTGCCTGGAGTGCCGATCTTGGGGGTGAGCAGTTCTTC	CAWSADLGGEQFF
NA	TRBJ2-3	TRBD2	15	TRBV27	TGTGCCAGCAGTCCCCCCGGGGTAGCGGGAAATACGCAGTATTTT	CASSPPGVAGNTQYF
NA	TRBJ2-3	NA	15	TRBV9	TGTGCCAGCAGCGTAGCGAGGTCTAGCACAGATACGCAGTATTTT	CASSVARSSTDTQYF
NA	TRBJ2-3	NA	14	TRBV2	TGTGCCAGCAGCACCCTTGAGGGGAGTGGTACGCAGTATTTT	CASSTLEGSGTQYF
few	TRBJ1-3	TRBD1	14	TRBV29-1	TGCAGCGTCGCTACAGGGGCTTCTGGAAACACCATATATTTT	CSVATGASGNTIYF
NA	TRBJ2-4	TRBD1	16	TRBV14	TGTGCCAGCAGCCCTAGGACAGGGAGCGCCAAAAACATTCAGTACTTC	CASSPRTGSAKNIQYF
once	TRBJ1-1	NA	17	TRBV7-2	TGTGCCAGCAGCTTAGTAGCCTCAGGGGTCGGGAACACTGAAGCTTTCTTT	CASSLVASGVGNTEAFF
NA	TRBJ1-2	NA	16	TRBV5-4	TGTGCCAGCAGCTCCGATGAAGGGCCAGCTAACTATGGCTACACCTTC	CASSSDEGPANYGYTF
NA	TRBJ1-2	NA	13	TRBV9	TGTGCCAGCAGCGGGACGGGGGTTTATGGCTACACCTTC	CASSGTGVYGYTF
NA	TRBJ2-7	TRBD2	18	TRBV7-2	TGTGCCAGCAGCTTAGGACTAGCGGGAGGGCCGGATTTCTACGAGCAGTACTTC	CASSLGLAGGPDFYEQYF
NA	TRBJ2-7	NA	18	TRBV28	TGTGCCAGCAGTAGGAGAGTCGTCTTTCGTTCCCGCTCCTACGAGCAGTACTTC	CASSRRVVFRSRSYEQYF
few	TRBJ2-3	TRBD1	14	TRBV4-1	TGCGCCAGCAGAGGACAGGGGTGGGCAGATACGCAGTATTTT	CASRGQGWADTQYF
NA	TRBJ2-1	NA	15	TRBV4-1	TGCGCCAGCAGCCCCGCCGATTCGGCCTACAATGAGCAGTTCTTC	CASSPADSAYNEQFF
NA	TRBJ1-2	NA	15	TRBV10-3	TGTGCCATAAGGACCGAGGAGGGGTCTAACTATGGCTACACCTTC	CAIRTEEGSNYGYTF
NA	TRBJ1-1	NA	16	TRBV27	TGTGCCGTATGGGGGGGCGTCCCCCGTCTGGACACTGAAGCTTTCTTT	CAVWGGVPRLDTEAFF
NA	TRBJ2-1	NA	15	TRBV11-3	TGTGCCAGCAGCGGCTCCGGGCCGAAATACAATGAGCAGTTCTTC	CASSGSGPKYNEQFF
NA	TRBJ1-5	NA	16	TRBV7-9	TGTGCCAGCAGCTTAGAGGGCAGGGATAGCAATCAGCCCCAGCATTTT	CASSLEGRDSNQPQHF
NA	TRBJ2-7	NA	12	TRBV7-8	TGTGCCAGCAGCTTAGCGGAGTATGAGCAGTACTTC	CASSLAEYEQYF
medium-sized	TRBJ2-7	TRBD2	15	TRBV27	TGTGCCAGCAGTTCCCCCCCAGCGGGAGTGCACGAGCAGTACTTC	CASSSPPAGVHEQYF